This T cell receptor beta chain was identified in a study of blood T cell repertoires in COVID-19. Germline V gene data show CDR1 as SGHKS and CDR2 as YYEKEE (reference sequence). The CDR3 has 15 residues. After removal of 4 bases from V and 8 bases from J, the junction contained 14 bases not matched to a gene. This clone is a singleton in its sample. Here immunoSEQ multiplex PCR was the method, and the copy in TCRdb shows in-frame clones only, minus some. The sample includes approximately 100,000 clones, almost 85% of them seen just once. The chain carries TRBV5-5 and TRBJ1-2; 7 bases agree with TRBD1. The sequence came from a man in his 70s with acute or convalescent COVID-19. The sample was peripheral blood. The CDR3 nucleotides are TGTGCCAGCAGCCCAGCCCGGGGACAGATAGCCGGCTACACCTTC. Translating it yields CASSPARGQIAGYTF.